These T cell receptor beta chains were read from a single sample in a study of T cell responses to AZD1222 COVID-19 vaccine. TCRdb's table, derived via immunoSEQ multiplex PCR, lists solely in-frame clones and lacks some. The sample yields 100,000 to 150,000 clones, more than 75% seen once. The material sequenced was peripheral blood, taken on day 0 of AZD1222 vaccination. These receptors were obtained from an adult in good health. Each CDR3 is given with its conserved first and last residue. D genes are given only for firm matches. Clone size appears in some rows only: once, few, many, or a class for an expanded clone.

cdr3_length: 14
clone_size: NA
d_call: NA
v_call: TRBV28
j_call: TRBJ1-3
cdr3_nt: TGTGCCAGCAGTTTAGTCAGCTCTGGAAACACCATATATTTT
cdr3_aa: CASSLVSSGNTIYF

cdr3_length: 13
clone_size: NA
d_call: NA
v_call: TRBV24-1
j_call: TRBJ1-2
cdr3_nt: TGTGCCACCAGTGGGCAGGCTAACTATGGCTACACCTTC
cdr3_aa: CATSGQANYGYTF

cdr3_length: 11
clone_size: NA
d_call: NA
v_call: TRBV6-6
j_call: TRBJ2-7
cdr3_nt: TGTGCCAGCGCCTGGTCCTACGAGCAGTACTTC
cdr3_aa: CASAWSYEQYF

cdr3_length: 15
clone_size: NA
d_call: TRBD2
v_call: TRBV2
j_call: TRBJ2-5
cdr3_nt: TGTGCCAGCGGCAAGACTAGCGGGGACCAAGAGACCCAGTACTTC
cdr3_aa: CASGKTSGDQETQYF

cdr3_length: 17
clone_size: few
d_call: TRBD1
v_call: TRBV24-1
j_call: TRBJ2-5
cdr3_nt: TGTGCCACCAGTGACGCAGGACAGGGGGTATTGTGGGAGACCCAGTACTTC
cdr3_aa: CATSDAGQGVLWETQYF

cdr3_length: 15
clone_size: NA
d_call: NA
v_call: TRBV5-1
j_call: TRBJ2-7
cdr3_nt: TGCGCCAGCAGTAATAGTGGGACTGACCTCTACGAGCAGTACTTC
cdr3_aa: CASSNSGTDLYEQYF

cdr3_length: 17
clone_size: NA
d_call: TRBD2
v_call: TRBV3-1/TRBV3-2
j_call: TRBJ2-7
cdr3_nt: TGTGCCAGCAGCCCCACTAGCGGGGGGGCGAACGACTACGAGCAGTACTTC
cdr3_aa: CASSPTSGGANDYEQYF

cdr3_length: 16
clone_size: NA
d_call: NA
v_call: TRBV4-3
j_call: TRBJ1-6
cdr3_nt: TGCGCCAGCAGCCAAAAATCCCTGGACAGTAATTCACCCCTCCACTTT
cdr3_aa: CASSQKSLDSNSPLHF

cdr3_length: 14
clone_size: NA
d_call: TRBD1
v_call: TRBV6-5
j_call: TRBJ2-7
cdr3_nt: TGTGCCAGCAGATTGGACAGGAACCAGGTGGAGCAGTACTTC
cdr3_aa: CASRLDRNQVEQYF

cdr3_length: 10
clone_size: NA
d_call: NA
v_call: TRBV20-1
j_call: TRBJ1-1
cdr3_nt: TGCAGTGCTGAGGACACTGAAGCTTTCTTT
cdr3_aa: CSAEDTEAFF

cdr3_length: 13
clone_size: NA
d_call: NA
v_call: TRBV11-2
j_call: TRBJ2-2
cdr3_nt: TGTGCCAGCAGCGTTAGTTTAACCGGGGAGCTGTTTTTT
cdr3_aa: CASSVSLTGELFF

cdr3_length: 15
clone_size: NA
d_call: NA
v_call: TRBV3-1/TRBV3-2
j_call: TRBJ1-1
cdr3_nt: TGTGCCAGCAGCCAAGGCACGGCGGGTGGGACTGAAGCTTTCTTT
cdr3_aa: CASSQGTAGGTEAFF

cdr3_length: 13
clone_size: NA
d_call: NA
v_call: TRBV6-5
j_call: TRBJ2-2
cdr3_nt: TGTGCCAGAGGCAGGGACGGGGCCGGGGAGCTGTTTTTT
cdr3_aa: CARGRDGAGELFF

cdr3_length: 14
clone_size: NA
d_call: NA
v_call: TRBV9
j_call: TRBJ2-7
cdr3_nt: TGTGCCAGCAGCCCCCGGACAGTACTCGGCGAGCAGTACTTC
cdr3_aa: CASSPRTVLGEQYF

cdr3_length: 13
clone_size: NA
d_call: NA
v_call: TRBV28
j_call: TRBJ1-2
cdr3_nt: TGTGCCAGCAGTTTGCGGGGCGGCTATGGCTACACCTTC
cdr3_aa: CASSLRGGYGYTF

cdr3_length: 14
clone_size: NA
d_call: NA
v_call: TRBV7-2
j_call: TRBJ2-7
cdr3_nt: TGTGCCAGCAGTTACGGGTCTCTTACCTACGAGCAGTACTTC
cdr3_aa: CASSYGSLTYEQYF

cdr3_length: 16
clone_size: few
d_call: NA
v_call: TRBV21-1
j_call: TRBJ2-1
cdr3_nt: TGTGCCAGCAGCCCTTTCAAGAGAGGGACAATAAATGAGCAGTTCTTC
cdr3_aa: CASSPFKRGTINEQFF

cdr3_length: 12
clone_size: NA
d_call: NA
v_call: TRBV27
j_call: TRBJ2-1
cdr3_nt: TGTGCCAGCAACTCCTGGGGCAATGAGCAGTTCTTC
cdr3_aa: CASNSWGNEQFF

cdr3_length: 12
clone_size: once
d_call: NA
v_call: TRBV2
j_call: TRBJ1-2
cdr3_nt: TGTGCCACCTCACAGGATCTATATGGCTACACCTTC
cdr3_aa: CATSQDLYGYTF

cdr3_length: 15
clone_size: NA
d_call: NA
v_call: TRBV7-2
j_call: TRBJ2-7
cdr3_nt: TGTGCCAGCAGCCCAGTTATCGGTGGCTCCTACGAGCAGTACTTC
cdr3_aa: CASSPVIGGSYEQYF

cdr3_length: 17
clone_size: NA
d_call: NA
v_call: TRBV7-9
j_call: TRBJ1-4
cdr3_nt: TGTGCCAGCAGCTTAGCCGGTTCCCAGTATTATAATGAAAAACTGTTTTTT
cdr3_aa: CASSLAGSQYYNEKLFF

cdr3_length: 13
clone_size: NA
d_call: NA
v_call: TRBV27
j_call: TRBJ2-5
cdr3_nt: TGTGCCAGCAGTCCCAGGGCTCGAGAGACCCAGTACTTC
cdr3_aa: CASSPRARETQYF

cdr3_length: 13
clone_size: NA
d_call: NA
v_call: TRBV6-5
j_call: TRBJ1-4
cdr3_nt: TGTGCCAGCAGTCGTAATCTGGGGGAAAAACTGTTTTTT
cdr3_aa: CASSRNLGEKLFF

cdr3_length: 13
clone_size: NA
d_call: NA
v_call: TRBV15
j_call: TRBJ1-2
cdr3_nt: TGTGCCACCCGATTAGACAGCTCCTATGGCTACACCTTC
cdr3_aa: CATRLDSSYGYTF

cdr3_length: 15
clone_size: NA
d_call: NA
v_call: TRBV5-3
j_call: TRBJ1-1
cdr3_nt: TGTGCCAGAAGCCGTGTCCTGTGGGAGAACACTGAAGCTTTCTTT
cdr3_aa: CARSRVLWENTEAFF

cdr3_length: 14
clone_size: NA
d_call: NA
v_call: TRBV27
j_call: TRBJ2-2
cdr3_nt: TGTGCCAGCAGTTTCAGAGCGAACACCGGGGAGCTGTTTTTT
cdr3_aa: CASSFRANTGELFF

cdr3_length: 15
clone_size: NA
d_call: NA
v_call: TRBV5-1
j_call: TRBJ1-1
cdr3_nt: TGCGCCAGCAGTTACGGGGCCGCAATGAACACTGAAGCTTTCTTT
cdr3_aa: CASSYGAAMNTEAFF

cdr3_length: 14
clone_size: NA
d_call: NA
v_call: TRBV5-6
j_call: TRBJ1-5
cdr3_nt: TGTGCCAGCTCCCGGGGGAATTTCAATCAGCCCCAGCATTTT
cdr3_aa: CASSRGNFNQPQHF

cdr3_length: 15
clone_size: NA
d_call: TRBD1
v_call: TRBV5-1
j_call: TRBJ2-7
cdr3_nt: TGCGCCAGCTCCAATTTCGCGGGACAGGGCTACGAGCAGTACTTC
cdr3_aa: CASSNFAGQGYEQYF

cdr3_length: 17
clone_size: NA
d_call: NA
v_call: TRBV6-4
j_call: TRBJ2-7
cdr3_nt: TGTGCCAGCAGTGACGGGAGAGGGGGGGGTCGTCCCAGCGAGCAGTACTTC
cdr3_aa: CASSDGRGGGRPSEQYF

cdr3_length: 14
clone_size: NA
d_call: NA
v_call: TRBV6-2/TRBV6-3
j_call: TRBJ2-2
cdr3_nt: TGTGCCAGCAGTTACAGACCTTCCACCGGGGAGCTGTTTTTT
cdr3_aa: CASSYRPSTGELFF

cdr3_length: 16
clone_size: NA
d_call: TRBD1
v_call: TRBV15
j_call: TRBJ2-3
cdr3_nt: TGTGCCACCAGCAGAGGACAGGGGATGTATTCAGATACGCAGTATTTT
cdr3_aa: CATSRGQGMYSDTQYF

cdr3_length: 15
clone_size: NA
d_call: NA
v_call: TRBV3-1/TRBV3-2
j_call: TRBJ1-6
cdr3_nt: TGTGCCAGCAGCCCGCTAAACAGGGATAGTTCACCCCTCCACTTT
cdr3_aa: CASSPLNRDSSPLHF

cdr3_length: 15
clone_size: NA
d_call: NA
v_call: TRBV5-6
j_call: TRBJ1-5
cdr3_nt: TGTGCCAGCAGCTTGGCCGGGACCCTCAATCAGCCCCAGCATTTT
cdr3_aa: CASSLAGTLNQPQHF

cdr3_length: 15
clone_size: NA
d_call: NA
v_call: TRBV19
j_call: TRBJ1-6
cdr3_nt: TGTGCCAGTAGTCCCAGGAGCTCCTATAATTCACCCCTCCACTTT
cdr3_aa: CASSPRSSYNSPLHF

cdr3_length: 15
clone_size: NA
d_call: NA
v_call: TRBV6-1
j_call: TRBJ2-5
cdr3_nt: TGTGCCAGCAGTGAAAGTTCTGGGGCTTGGGAGACCCAGTACTTC
cdr3_aa: CASSESSGAWETQYF

cdr3_length: 17
clone_size: NA
d_call: NA
v_call: TRBV14
j_call: TRBJ1-6
cdr3_nt: TGTGCCAGCAGCCAAACGAGGGGGGGCACTATTTGGTCACCCCTCCACTTT
cdr3_aa: CASSQTRGGTIWSPLHF

cdr3_length: 13
clone_size: NA
d_call: NA
v_call: TRBV4-3
j_call: TRBJ1-5
cdr3_nt: TGCGCCAGCAGCCAAGATTTTAAACAGCCCCAGCATTTT
cdr3_aa: CASSQDFKQPQHF

cdr3_length: 14
clone_size: NA
d_call: TRBD1
v_call: TRBV28
j_call: TRBJ1-2
cdr3_nt: TGTGCCACCCTCCCGTCAGGGGGTTATAGTGGCTACACCTTC
cdr3_aa: CATLPSGGYSGYTF

cdr3_length: 14
clone_size: NA
d_call: TRBD2
v_call: TRBV5-1
j_call: TRBJ2-3
cdr3_nt: TGCGCCAGCAGTGGGGGGGATAGCACAGATACGCAGTATTTT
cdr3_aa: CASSGGDSTDTQYF

cdr3_length: 14
clone_size: NA
d_call: NA
v_call: TRBV19
j_call: TRBJ1-2
cdr3_nt: TGTGCCAGTAGTATCGATACAGGGTTGGTGGGCTACACCTTC
cdr3_aa: CASSIDTGLVGYTF

cdr3_length: 15
clone_size: NA
d_call: TRBD1
v_call: TRBV3-1/TRBV3-2
j_call: TRBJ1-2
cdr3_nt: TGTGCCAGCAGCCAAAACCGGGACAGGGACTATGGCTACACCTTC
cdr3_aa: CASSQNRDRDYGYTF

cdr3_length: 15
clone_size: NA
d_call: TRBD1
v_call: TRBV4-1
j_call: TRBJ1-2
cdr3_nt: TGCGCCAGCAGCCAAGGTGACAGGGGTAACTATGGCTACACCTTC
cdr3_aa: CASSQGDRGNYGYTF

cdr3_length: 16
clone_size: NA
d_call: NA
v_call: TRBV27
j_call: TRBJ1-6
cdr3_nt: TGTGCCAGCAAGTCAGGAGTGAGAGGTCGGGGTTCACCCCTCCACTTT
cdr3_aa: CASKSGVRGRGSPLHF

cdr3_length: 15
clone_size: NA
d_call: NA
v_call: TRBV19
j_call: TRBJ1-3
cdr3_nt: TGTGCCAGTAGTAGATCATCGGCGAGAGGAAACACCATATATTTT
cdr3_aa: CASSRSSARGNTIYF

cdr3_length: 19
clone_size: NA
d_call: TRBD1
v_call: TRBV19
j_call: TRBJ2-7
cdr3_nt: TGTGCCAGTAGCCGAATTCCCGATAAACCCAGGGGGTTAACCTACGAGCAGTACTTC
cdr3_aa: CASSRIPDKPRGLTYEQYF

cdr3_length: 12
clone_size: NA
d_call: NA
v_call: TRBV7-2
j_call: TRBJ1-2
cdr3_nt: TGTGCCAGCAGCTTCGAGGGACGCGGCTACACCTTC
cdr3_aa: CASSFEGRGYTF

cdr3_length: 15
clone_size: NA
d_call: TRBD2
v_call: TRBV19
j_call: TRBJ2-3
cdr3_nt: TGTGCCAGTAGTATCTATCCCCGGGGGGGCGATACGCAGTATTTT
cdr3_aa: CASSIYPRGGDTQYF

cdr3_length: 15
clone_size: NA
d_call: NA
v_call: TRBV27
j_call: TRBJ2-1
cdr3_nt: TGTGCCAGCAGCCTAAACACCCGGAGCGTCAATGAGCAGTTCTTC
cdr3_aa: CASSLNTRSVNEQFF

cdr3_length: 15
clone_size: NA
d_call: NA
v_call: TRBV4-1
j_call: TRBJ1-1
cdr3_nt: TGCGCCAGCAGCCGAACACAGGACTTGAACACTGAAGCTTTCTTT
cdr3_aa: CASSRTQDLNTEAFF

cdr3_length: 12
clone_size: NA
d_call: NA
v_call: TRBV10-3
j_call: TRBJ1-5
cdr3_nt: TGTGCCATCAGCGATAGCAATCAGCCCCAGCATTTT
cdr3_aa: CAISDSNQPQHF

cdr3_length: 15
clone_size: NA
d_call: TRBD1
v_call: TRBV6-5
j_call: TRBJ2-7
cdr3_nt: TGTGCCAGCAGTCCCGGACAGGGGGTTCCCTACGAGCAGTACTTC
cdr3_aa: CASSPGQGVPYEQYF

cdr3_length: 16
clone_size: few
d_call: NA
v_call: TRBV19
j_call: TRBJ1-4
cdr3_nt: TGTGCCAGTAGTAGGGGTGGAAGGACCTCTAATGAAAAACTGTTTTTT
cdr3_aa: CASSRGGRTSNEKLFF

cdr3_length: 15
clone_size: NA
d_call: TRBD1
v_call: TRBV5-6
j_call: TRBJ1-6
cdr3_nt: TGTGCCAGCAGCTTGGGACAGGGGTATAATTCACCCCTCCACTTT
cdr3_aa: CASSLGQGYNSPLHF